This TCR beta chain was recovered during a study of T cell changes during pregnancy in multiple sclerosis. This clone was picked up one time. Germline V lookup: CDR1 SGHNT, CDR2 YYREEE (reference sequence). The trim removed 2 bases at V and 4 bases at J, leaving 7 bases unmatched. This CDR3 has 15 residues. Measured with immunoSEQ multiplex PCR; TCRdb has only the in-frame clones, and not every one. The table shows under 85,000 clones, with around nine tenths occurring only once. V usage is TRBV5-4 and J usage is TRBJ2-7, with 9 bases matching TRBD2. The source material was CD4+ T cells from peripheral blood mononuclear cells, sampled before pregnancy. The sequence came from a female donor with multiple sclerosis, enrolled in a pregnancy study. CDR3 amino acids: CASSFAGGRAYEQYF. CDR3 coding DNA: TGTGCCAGCAGCTTTGCGGGAGGGCGCGCGTACGAGCAGTACTTC.